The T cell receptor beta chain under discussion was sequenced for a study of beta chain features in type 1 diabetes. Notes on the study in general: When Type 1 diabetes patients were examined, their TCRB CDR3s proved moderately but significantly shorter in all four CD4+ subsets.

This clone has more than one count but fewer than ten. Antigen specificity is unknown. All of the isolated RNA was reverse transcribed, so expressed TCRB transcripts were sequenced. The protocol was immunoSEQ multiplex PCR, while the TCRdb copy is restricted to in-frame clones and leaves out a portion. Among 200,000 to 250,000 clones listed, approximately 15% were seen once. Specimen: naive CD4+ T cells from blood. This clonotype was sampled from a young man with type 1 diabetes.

CDR3 in DNA: TGCAGCGTTGAAGAGGGGGGTGCTTTGGAGACCCAGTACTTC. It codes for CSVEEGGALETQYF. The V call is TRBV29-1, the J call TRBJ2-5; D perhaps matches TRBD2 (6 bases). In germline, CDR1 is SQVTM, CDR2 ANQGSEA. V lost 0 bases, J lost 5 bases, and 13 bases lay in between. CDR3 length equals 14 residues.